This TCR beta chain was found in a study of blood T cells in healthy people across ages. Study as a whole: Template switching retrieved approximately one barcoded beta molecule for each two T cells. Study results and limitations: Possibly, changes in expanded clonotypes were confounded because donor CMV status was unknown.

Individuals who donated were healthy Caucasians from Russia aged roughly 6 to 95. The germline gives CDR1 DFQATT, CDR2 SNEGSKA (reference sequence). The CDR3 runs 13 residues. V lost 5 bases and J lost 7; bases outside the gene matches: 11. This clonotype showed up just a few times. Its antigen is currently unknown. With a J-beta primer mix and a sample-barcoded 5' primer, a second PCR ran about 6 to 11 cycles. Individual samples furnished no less than 3 million CDR3-containing paired-end reads apiece. TCRdb re-derived calls from the 5' RACE reads in MiXCR, one entry per CDR3 protein. Of around 1,700,000 distinct CDR3 sequences detected, roughly 28% appear once; the ten largest clones hold about 7.7%.

The sample taken for sequencing was blood. J is TRBJ2-7 and V is TRBV20-1, with 7 bases aligning to TRBD2. The TCR sequence derives from a woman aged 25 to 39 in good health. The CDR3 protein is CSAQGGGYNEQYF. The CDR3 DNA is TGCAGTGCTCAAGGCGGGGGATACAATGAGCAGTACTTC.